Each of the 28 T cell receptor beta chains below was sequenced from the same sample in a study of shared clonotypes between healthy human individuals. The table came from immunoSEQ multiplex PCR; TCRdb's copy has only in-frame clones and leaves some out. The table lists more than 1 million clones, around 78% of them singletons. The sequenced sample consisted of memory CD4+ T cells from PBMCs. Subset of the sample: CD45RA-negative fraction. These receptors all stem from a man aged 18 to 30 in good health. Some clones in this sample may be carry-over from other donors' samples.

The chain links TRBV5-1 to TRBJ2-5; a weak D match, TRBD1 (6 bases). Germline V gene lookup returns CDR1 SGHRS and CDR2 YFSETQ. The CDR3 spans 14 residues. V lost 3 bases to trimming and J lost 5 bases, with 14 bases between them. CDR3 nucleotides: TGCGCCAGCAGCTCCGGGACACCCGCGGAGACCCAGTACTTC. Protein sequence: CASSSGTPAETQYF.

The sample holds many counts of this clone. This CDR3 is CASSVGGLAGGPSGETQYF. Here the CDR3 DNA reads TGTGCCAGCAGCGTAGGTGGTTTGGCGGGAGGGCCCTCTGGAGAGACCCAGTACTTC. The V and J genes are TRBV9 and TRBJ2-5; 9 bases line up with TRBD2. Unmatched junction bases numbered 16, after V lost 0 bases and J lost 4 bases. This CDR3 spans 19 amino acids. The germline V gene encodes CDR1 SGDLS and CDR2 YYNGEE.

This chain links TRBV5-1 with TRBJ1-1; D might be TRBD1 (6 bases). The germline gives CDR1 SGHRS, CDR2 YFSETQ. Trimming shortened V by 6 bases and J by 1 base, and 22 bases separated the two germline ends. This CDR3 contains 17 residues. The CDR3 DNA is TGCGCCAGCACCCCACGAGGGGGGGGGAGTTCGAACACTGAAGCTTTCTTT. Translation: CASTPRGGGSSNTEAFF.

Worth noting for this clone: This CDR3 is also generated by other DNA sequences in the sample. In DNA form, the CDR3 reads TGCGCCAGCAGCTTGGGGCAGGGCAGGGAGACCCAGTACTTC. This translates into CASSLGQGRETQYF. This chain connects TRBV5-1 to TRBJ2-5; D is perhaps TRBD1 (5 bases). The CDR3 runs to 14 residues. Germline CDR1 and CDR2: SGHRS and YFSETQ. The V end was cut by 0 bases, the J end by 5 bases, with 11 bases between. Combining the CDR3 with reference TRBV5-1 and TRBJ2-5 gives the whole variable domain KAGVTQTPRYLIKTRGQQVTLSCSPISGHRSVSWYQQTPGQGLQFLFEYFSETQRNKGNFPGRFSGRQFSNSRSEMNVSTLELGDSALYLCASSLGQGRETQYFGPGTRLLVL.

The DNA of the CDR3 is TGTGCCAGCAGCTTTTTTGGGACCCAGTACTTC. The encoded protein is CASSFFGTQYF. The chain uses TRBV5-5 and TRBJ2-5; D remains ambiguous. This CDR3 has 11 residues. Germline CDR1 and CDR2: SGHKS and YYEKEE (reference sequence). Deletions cut 2 bases from V and 7 bases from J, with 6 bases between.

CDR3 nucleotide sequence: TGTGCCAGCAGTTACTCACAGGGGGCAGGGGAGCAGTACTTC. The encoded protein is CASSYSQGAGEQYF. The genes are TRBV6-5 and TRBJ2-7; 9 nucleotides line up with TRBD1. J gave up 7 bases and V 0 bases, and 4 bases lay outside the gene matches. Germline assignment: CDR1 MNHEY and CDR2 SVGAGI. The CDR3 is made up of 14 amino acids.

The rearrangement uses TRBV27 and TRBJ1-2, with D perhaps TRBD1 (5 bases). This CDR3 has 17 amino acids. Germline V gene lookup returns CDR1 MNHEY and CDR2 SMNVEV (reference sequence). The V end was cut by 6 bases, the J end by 3 bases, with 23 bases between. The CDR3 bases are TGTGCCAGCAGGGGTACGGGCAGGGTCCAGCTAGACTATGGCTACACCTTC. Its translation: CASRGTGRVQLDYGYTF.

CDR3 loop: CASSRWSYEQYF. The CDR3, as DNA: TGTGCCAGCAGCCGCTGGTCCTACGAGCAGTACTTC. The rearrangement links TRBV2 to TRBJ2-7; D gene uncertain. The CDR3 covers 12 residues. V gave up 6 bases and J gave up 1 base, with 7 bases separating them. The germline CDR1 and CDR2 sequences are SNHLY and FYNNEI. Drawing the rest from reference TRBV2 and TRBJ2-7, the complete variable domain is EPEVTQTPSHQVTQMGQEVILRCVPISNHLYFYWYRQILGQKVEFLVSFYNNEISEKSEIFDDQFSVERPDGSNFTLKIRSTKLEDSAMYFCASSRWSYEQYFGPGTRLTVT.

CDR3 in DNA: TGCGCCAGCAGCTTCGAACCGGGACAGGGCTTGAACACCGGGGAGCTGTTTTTT. Its translation is CASSFEPGQGLNTGELFF. The chain recombines TRBV5-1 with TRBJ2-2; 9 bases are a match to TRBD1. CDR1 is SGHRS, CDR2 YFSETQ, per germline. This CDR3 comprises 18 residues. After removal of 2 bases from V and 1 base from J, the junction contained 9 bases not matched to a gene.

This clone has a single count. The genes are TRBV4-2 and TRBJ1-2, with D perhaps matching TRBD1 (6 bases). Germline loops: CDR1 LGHNA, CDR2 YNFKEQ. Trimming took 1 base from V and 10 from J, leaving 13 bases between them. CDR3 length: 13 amino acids. The CDR3 DNA follows: TGTGCCAGCAGCCAAGGTCGTTGGACAGACTACACCTTC. Its translation is CASSQGRWTDYTF.

In the case of this clone: Other DNA sequences from this sample encode an identical CDR3 as well. The rearrangement uses TRBV7-3 and TRBJ2-3; 9 bases align to TRBD2. V gave up 2 bases and J gave up 6 bases; unmatched junction bases: 6. In germline, CDR1 is SGHTA, CDR2 FQGTGA. The CDR3 totals 15 residues. In DNA, the CDR3 is TGTGCCAGCAGCTTACTCGCGGGAGGGCCTGATACGCAGTATTTT. Translation: CASSLLAGGPDTQYF.

The genes are TRBV4-1 and TRBJ2-6; 15 bases agree with TRBD2. The CDR3 extends over 21 amino acids. J lost 1 base, V lost 0 bases, and 7 bases had no gene match. Germline V lookup: CDR1 MGHRA, CDR2 YSYEKL. CDR3 sequence (DNA): TGCGCCAGCAGCCAAGAATTCCCCGGGACTAGCGGGAGGTCTGGGGCCAACGTCCTGACTTTC. It specifies CASSQEFPGTSGRSGANVLTF.

Here the CDR3 reads CASSPGLRQTYEQYF. The CDR3 DNA follows: TGTGCCAGCAGCCCCGGCTTGAGGCAGACCTACGAGCAGTACTTC. The gene calls are TRBV7-2 and TRBJ2-7; D is uncertain. Looked up from germline, CDR1 is SGHTA and CDR2 is FQGNSA. With 5 bases removed from V and 2 bases from J, the gap between germline ends came to 16 bases. There are 15 residues in the CDR3.

The V and J genes are TRBV19 and TRBJ2-1; D not certain. The length of the CDR3 is 16 residues. Per the germline V gene, CDR1 is LNHDA and CDR2 is SQIVND (reference sequence). V shed 3 bases and J shed 2 bases, with 14 bases lying between them. The CDR3 region is CASSIVAYLPYNEQFF. For the CDR3, the DNA is TGTGCCAGTAGTATTGTGGCTTACCTGCCCTACAATGAGCAGTTCTTC.

The chain joins TRBV6-1 to TRBJ2-7; D is possibly TRBD1 (5 bases). V was pared by 6 bases and J by 5 bases, with 14 bases between. The CDR3 is made up of 13 amino acids. The germline CDR1 and CDR2 sequences are MNHNS and SASEGT. The CDR3 here is CASRQEIFNEQYF. The CDR3 DNA reads as TGTGCCAGCAGACAGGAAATTTTTAACGAGCAGTACTTC.

The chain links TRBV27 to TRBJ2-7; a possible D gene is TRBD2 (6 bases). Germline CDR1 and CDR2: MNHEY and SMNVEV (reference sequence). The CDR3 is 16 residues long. V was clipped by 0 bases and J by 0 bases, with 12 bases between them. The CDR3 DNA sequence: TGTGCCAGCAGTTTATCCTTGAGCGGGCCCTCCTACGAGCAGTACTTC. It translates to CASSLSLSGPSYEQYF.

The rearrangement joins TRBV5-6 to TRBJ2-1; TRBD2 is a possible D gene (5 bases). V lost 0 bases and J 0 bases, leaving 16 bases between the germline ends. CDR1 and CDR2 from the germline V gene are SGHDT and YYEEEE. There are 18 residues in the CDR3. In DNA, the CDR3 is TGTGCCAGCAGCTTGGATGGCGGTGACTACCGCTCCTACAATGAGCAGTTCTTC. Residues: CASSLDGGDYRSYNEQFF.

This clone was seen a handful of times. This chain links TRBV9 with TRBJ2-2; D may be TRBD1 (6 bases). The CDR3 has 18 residues. V was trimmed by 3 bases and J by 4 bases, leaving 22 bases between them. In germline, CDR1 is SGDLS, CDR2 YYNGEE. The CDR3 is CASSAPWGLSWGTGELFF. Here the CDR3 DNA reads TGTGCCAGCAGCGCCCCTTGGGGGCTCTCGTGGGGCACCGGGGAGCTGTTTTTT.

The CDR3: CASSTGTSGRSYNEQFF. CDR3 nucleotide sequence: TGTGCCAGCAGCACCGGGACTAGCGGGAGAAGCTACAATGAGCAGTTCTTC. The chain couples TRBV4-2 to TRBJ2-1, with 14 bases aligning to TRBD2. V dropped 5 bases and J dropped 3; count of bases not matched to a gene: 6. Germline V CDR1 and CDR2: LGHNA, YNFKEQ. The CDR3 is 17 residues long.

The chain links TRBV7-8 to TRBJ1-3; D perhaps matches TRBD1 (5 bases). The CDR3 is 15 amino acids. With 6 bases removed from V and 4 bases from J, the gap between germline ends came to 16 bases. Germline V CDR1 and CDR2: SGHVS, FQNEAQ. Here the CDR3 reads CASRPGRGSGNTIYF. The CDR3 DNA follows: TGTGCCAGCAGACCTGGGAGGGGATCGGGAAACACCATATATTTT. Complete variable domain (other parts from reference TRBV7-8 and TRBJ1-3): GAGVSQSPRYKVAKRGQDVALRCDPISGHVSLFWYQQALGQGPEFLTYFQNEAQLDKSGLPSDRFFAERPEGSVSTLKIQRTQQEDSAVYLCASRPGRGSGNTIYFGEGSWLTVV.

The rearrangement joins TRBV7-9 to TRBJ2-1, with TRBD2 matching 14 bases. Trimming took 5 bases from V and 7 from J; bases not matched to a gene: 10. The germline CDR1 and CDR2 sequences are SEHNR and FQNEAQ (reference sequence). The CDR3 has 17 residues. CDR3 region: CASSARPGTSGSNEQFF. The CDR3 DNA sequence: TGTGCCAGCAGCGCAAGACCCGGGACTAGCGGGAGTAATGAGCAGTTCTTC.

The rearrangement joins TRBV4-1 to TRBJ2-5; TRBD2 aligns across 7 bases. The CDR3 runs to 15 residues. Per the germline V gene, CDR1 is MGHRA and CDR2 is YSYEKL. The V and J ends lost 0 bases and 3 bases, in that order; junction bases with no gene match: 4. The CDR3 is CASSQEGLAEETQYF. The CDR3 DNA is TGCGCCAGCAGCCAAGAGGGGCTAGCGGAAGAGACCCAGTACTTC.

This clone was seen only a few times. CDR3 DNA sequence: TGTGCCAGTAGTACCTCTGGATGGGGTGAAGCTTTCTTT. Its protein product is CASSTSGWGEAFF. The chain joins TRBV19 to TRBJ1-1; D gene ambiguous. The germline V gene encodes CDR1 LNHDA and CDR2 SQIVND (reference sequence). V was shortened by 4 bases and J by 7 bases, with 13 bases between the two germline ends. The CDR3 runs to 13 residues.

This clone was counted a few times. DNA of the CDR3: TGTGCCACCGGCGGGACGGTAGAGGGCACTGAAGCTTTCTTT. Its translation is CATGGTVEGTEAFF. The rearrangement uses TRBV15 and TRBJ1-1, with D possibly TRBD1 on 5 matching bases. V lost 8 bases and J 4 bases, leaving 17 bases between the germline ends. This CDR3 region has 14 residues. The germline gives CDR1 LNHNV, CDR2 YYDKDF (reference sequence).

This clone appeared a single time. This chain links TRBV29-1 with TRBJ2-7, with unresolved D. This CDR3 contains 11 residues. Trimming removed 7 bases at V and 3 bases at J, with 10 bases between. Germline V gene lookup returns CDR1 SQVTM and CDR2 ANQGSEA. The CDR3 sequence is CSATKGYEQYF. The DNA for the CDR3 is TGCAGCGCAACCAAGGGCTACGAGCAGTACTTC.

CDR3 sequence reads: CASSQVSLDNEQFF. The CDR3 DNA reads as TGTGCCAGCAGCCAGGTTAGTTTGGACAATGAGCAGTTCTTC. The chain employs TRBV6-6 and TRBJ2-1; D gene uncertain. Per the germline V gene, CDR1 is MNHNY and CDR2 is SVGAGI (reference sequence). This CDR3 is 14 amino acids long. V lost 6 bases to trimming and J lost 5 bases, with 14 bases between them.

V gene TRBV7-8 combines with J gene TRBJ2-1; D gene unclear. V lost 5 bases to trimming and J lost 13 bases, with 15 bases between them. CDR1 and CDR2 from the germline V gene are SGHVS and FQNEAQ. CDR3 size: 12 residues. The CDR3 region has the DNA TGTGCCAGCAGCGACTCCGAGCCTGGACAGTTCTTC. Translation gives CASSDSEPGQFF.

This clone was recorded a few times. This chain links TRBV5-5 with TRBJ1-1; no firm D call. The length of the CDR3 is 13 residues. Germline loops: CDR1 SGHKS, CDR2 YYEKEE (reference sequence). V was shortened by 0 bases and J by 4 bases, with 7 bases between the two germline ends. The CDR3 nucleotides read TGTGCCAGCAGCTTGGTAGGGTCCACTGAAGCTTTCTTT. Protein: CASSLVGSTEAFF.